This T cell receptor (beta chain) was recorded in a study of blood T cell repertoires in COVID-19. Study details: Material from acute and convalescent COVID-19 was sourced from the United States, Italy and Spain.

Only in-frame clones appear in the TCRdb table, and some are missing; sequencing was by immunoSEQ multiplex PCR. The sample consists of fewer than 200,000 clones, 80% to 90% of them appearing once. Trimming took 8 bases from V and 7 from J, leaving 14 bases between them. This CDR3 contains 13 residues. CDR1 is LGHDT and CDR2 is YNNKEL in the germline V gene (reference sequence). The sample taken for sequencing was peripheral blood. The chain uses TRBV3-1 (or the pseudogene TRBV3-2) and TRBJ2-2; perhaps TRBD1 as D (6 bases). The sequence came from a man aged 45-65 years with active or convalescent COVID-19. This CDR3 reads CASSYRDGGELFF. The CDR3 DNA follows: TGTGCCAGCTCATACAGGGATGGCGGGGAGCTGTTTTTT.